A selection of T cell receptor beta chains follows, all from one sample in a study of T-cell reconstitution after alpha-beta-depleted transplantation in children. Each CDR3 protein is one row after TCRdb ran MiXCR on the PCR reads. The table shows roughly 220,000 distinct CDR3 sequences, with approximately 8% occurring only once. The source material was PBMCs, mostly from graft donor cells, sampled 360 days after TCRalphabeta/CD19-depleted stem cell transplant. The receptor source for this set is a male patient aged 2-15 years who had a stem cell transplant for acute myeloid leukemia, so the T cells may come from the graft donor. The CDR3 runs from the conserved cysteine through the conserved F or W. The D gene is left open where the match is weak. Some rows mark clone size as missing; the rest say once, few, many or name a class of expanded clone.

CDR3 protein | D gene | clone size | J gene | V gene
CASSSYREETQYF | . | many | TRBJ2-5 | TRBV12-3/TRBV12-4
CASSYSRMGKSGAEAFF | . | many | TRBJ1-1 | TRBV6-5
CASSPPGGRVDEQFF | . | many | TRBJ2-1 | TRBV5-1
CASSLVGLRGSEAFF | . | many | TRBJ1-1 | TRBV27
CASSFGRGDTEAFF | TRBD1 | many | TRBJ1-1 | TRBV5-1
CASNPQGNYNEQFF | . | many | TRBJ2-1 | TRBV5-1
CASSQERLAGADTQYF | TRBD2 | many | TRBJ2-3 | TRBV4-1
CASSVEGLGYNEQFF | TRBD2 | many | TRBJ2-1 | TRBV9
CAISESGPSPNNEQFF | . | few | TRBJ2-1 | TRBV10-3
CASSHGTASYGYTF | TRBD1 | . | TRBJ1-2 | TRBV3-1
CSALTGGVNTEAFF | . | . | TRBJ1-1 | TRBV29-1
CASRSVEGREAFF | . | many | TRBJ1-1 | TRBV12-3/TRBV12-4
CASSLASPGTNTGELFF | . | few | TRBJ2-2 | TRBV12-3/TRBV12-4
CSAPITGQGEDYGYTF | TRBD1 | few | TRBJ1-2 | TRBV20-1
CSSDRTRETQYF | . | . | TRBJ2-5 | TRBV20-1
CASSRIVSQQFF | . | . | TRBJ2-1 | TRBV12-3/TRBV12-4
CSVVEVLAILYNEQFF | . | few | TRBJ2-1 | TRBV29-1
CSARAGTSGNYEQYF | TRBD2 | many | TRBJ2-7 | TRBV20-1
CAVTSGRTDTQYF | TRBD2 | many | TRBJ2-3 | TRBV2
CSARDQGIGGYEQYF | . | few | TRBJ2-7 | TRBV20-1
CASSLFGATTDTQYF | . | . | TRBJ2-3 | TRBV12-3/TRBV12-4
CASSHLTGGTEAFF | TRBD1 | many | TRBJ1-1 | TRBV4-1
CSVAGLAATYEQYF | TRBD2 | many | TRBJ2-7 | TRBV29-1
CSARDVRETYTQYF | . | few | TRBJ2-3 | TRBV20-1
CASTSTGYTTEAFF | . | many | TRBJ1-1 | TRBV12-3/TRBV12-4
CASSQVPPGSYGYTF | . | few | TRBJ1-2 | TRBV4-1
CASSLARSGNEQYF | . | . | TRBJ2-7 | TRBV7-8
CASSPTGANVLTF | . | many | TRBJ2-6 | TRBV12-3/TRBV12-4
CSARGTGRQPQHF | . | . | TRBJ1-5 | TRBV20-1
CSVELGLAGGRETQYF | TRBD2 | few | TRBJ2-5 | TRBV29-1
CASTRQGMNTEAFF | TRBD1 | many | TRBJ1-1 | TRBV5-1
CASSFFSSTDTQYF | . | . | TRBJ2-3 | TRBV12-3/TRBV12-4
CASSFRVSPLHF | . | many | TRBJ1-6 | TRBV12-3/TRBV12-4
CASSSDGYYGYTF | . | many | TRBJ1-2 | TRBV19
CASSLGGGVSNQPQHF | . | few | TRBJ1-5 | TRBV7-2
CAWHDGPMDGYYEQYF | . | . | TRBJ2-7 | TRBV30
CASSLGTESQPQHF | TRBD1 | . | TRBJ1-5 | TRBV6-2/TRBV6-3
CASSLGDREKLFF | . | few | TRBJ1-4 | TRBV7-2
CAVRGDEQFF | TRBD2 | . | TRBJ2-1 | TRBV6-2/TRBV6-3
CASSLTPAGQGHQPQHF | TRBD1 | many | TRBJ1-5 | TRBV7-3
CASSFGAENTEAFF | . | many | TRBJ1-1 | TRBV5-1
CASSLDVGSGDTQYF | . | . | TRBJ2-3 | TRBV5-1
CASSEYIDTQYF | . | many | TRBJ2-3 | TRBV25-1
CASSLAGDFVYEQYF | TRBD2 | many | TRBJ2-7 | TRBV12-3/TRBV12-4
CSVEESGETQYF | . | many | TRBJ2-5 | TRBV29-1
CASATGGSYLEAFF | TRBD1 | many | TRBJ1-1 | TRBV7-9
CASSSGRSYYEQYF | TRBD2 | . | TRBJ2-7 | TRBV11-2
CASSLARLSGSTEAFF | . | few | TRBJ1-1 | TRBV5-1
CASSLPGLAGEGNEQFF | TRBD2 | . | TRBJ2-1 | TRBV5-6
CASTSQRNEQFF | . | . | TRBJ2-1 | TRBV5-1